The 2 T cell receptor beta chains listed next were all sequenced from one sample in a study of T cells in Graves' hyperthyroidism and ophthalmopathy. Amplified TCR beta CDR3 regions came from RNA transcripts. A first-round RT-PCR of the TCR CDR3 used the HTBI primer set. MiXCR, run by TCRdb on the multiplex PCR reads, gives a single entry per CDR3 protein. The data contain roughly 640,000 distinct CDR3 sequences, approximately 16% of them singletons. The sequenced material came from blood. The receptors come from a middle-aged woman with Graves' ophthalmopathy.

The sample holds many counts of this clonotype. V is TRBV20-1 and J is TRBJ2-5; 7 positions agree with TRBD2. The CDR3 runs 14 residues. V dropped 7 bases and J dropped 4; count of bases not matched to a gene: 12. Germline V gene lookup returns CDR1 DFQATT and CDR2 SNEGSKA (reference sequence). The CDR3 region is CSVLKAGVGETQYF. The CDR3 DNA is TGCAGTGTCCTAAAGGCGGGAGTAGGAGAGACCCAGTACTTC.

This clonotype was observed at least ten times. The chain uses TRBV20-1 and TRBJ2-3, with 7 nucleotides matching TRBD2. The CDR3 is made up of 15 amino acids. V shed 2 bases, J shed 7 bases, and the junction held 12 bases outside the gene matches. CDR1 and CDR2 from the germline V gene are DFQATT and SNEGSKA (reference sequence). The CDR3 here is CSARRAGTSTNTQYF. DNA of the CDR3: TGCAGTGCTAGAAGAGCGGGAACTTCCACGAATACGCAGTATTTT.